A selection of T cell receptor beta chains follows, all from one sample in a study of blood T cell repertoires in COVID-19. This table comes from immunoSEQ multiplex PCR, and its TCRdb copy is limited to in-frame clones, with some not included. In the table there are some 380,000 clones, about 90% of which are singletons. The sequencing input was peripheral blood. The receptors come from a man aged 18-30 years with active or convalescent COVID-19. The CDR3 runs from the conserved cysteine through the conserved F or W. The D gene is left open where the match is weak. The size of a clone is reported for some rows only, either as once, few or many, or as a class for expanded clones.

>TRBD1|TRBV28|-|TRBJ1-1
CASSLLDGTGVAFF
TGTGCCAGCAGTTTATTAGACGGGACAGGGGTGGCTTTCTTT
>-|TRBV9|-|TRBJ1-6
CASSVEGTTLVNSPLHF
TGTGCCAGCAGCGTAGAAGGGACAACGTTAGTAAATTCACCCCTCCACTTT
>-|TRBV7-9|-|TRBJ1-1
CASSALQRTRGEAFF
TGTGCCAGCAGCGCGTTACAGCGAACCAGGGGCGAAGCTTTCTTT
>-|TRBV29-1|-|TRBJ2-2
CSVSGNTGELFF
TGCAGCGTTTCAGGGAACACCGGGGAGCTGTTTTTT
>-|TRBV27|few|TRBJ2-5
CASRRPGETQYF
TGTGCCAGCAGGCGCCCCGGAGAGACCCAGTACTTC
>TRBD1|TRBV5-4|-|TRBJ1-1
CASSRGTDKKMNTEAFF
TGTGCCAGCAGCCGAGGGACAGATAAGAAAATGAACACTGAAGCTTTCTTT
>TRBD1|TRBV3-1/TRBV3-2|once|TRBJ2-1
CASQGARFNEQFF
TGTGCCTCCCAGGGGGCGCGTTTCAATGAGCAGTTCTTC
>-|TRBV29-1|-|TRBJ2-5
CSVGGQIGTQYF
TGCAGCGTTGGTGGACAGATTGGGACCCAGTACTTC
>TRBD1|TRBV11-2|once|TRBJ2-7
CASSSQGEGYEQYF
TGTGCCAGCAGCTCACAGGGGGAAGGCTACGAGCAGTACTTC
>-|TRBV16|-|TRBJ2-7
CASSQGAENYEQYF
TGTGCCAGCAGCCAAGGGGCAGAGAACTACGAGCAGTACTTC
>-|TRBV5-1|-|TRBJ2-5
CASSTGGVETQYF
TGCGCCAGCAGTACGGGTGGCGTGGAGACCCAGTACTTC
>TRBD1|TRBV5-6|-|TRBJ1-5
CASSFTGQAYQPQHF
TGTGCCAGCAGCTTCACTGGACAGGCTTATCAGCCCCAGCATTTT
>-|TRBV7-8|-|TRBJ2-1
CASSQKGYTGEFF
TGTGCCAGCAGTCAAAAGGGCTACACCGGGGAGTTCTTC
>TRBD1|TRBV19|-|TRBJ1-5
CASSKDRVGQPQHF
TGTGCCAGTAGTAAAGACAGGGTCGGCCAGCCCCAGCATTTT
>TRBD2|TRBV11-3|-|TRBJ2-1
CASSSERGNNEQFF
TGTGCCAGCAGTTCAGAGCGGGGAAACAATGAGCAGTTCTTC
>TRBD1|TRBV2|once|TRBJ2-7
CASSSGRGFSNWAYEQYF
TGTGCCAGCAGTTCGGGCAGGGGGTTTTCGAATTGGGCCTACGAGCAGTACTTC
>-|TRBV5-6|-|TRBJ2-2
CASSPQSGFGGELFF
TGTGCCAGCAGCCCCCAATCGGGATTTGGCGGGGAGCTGTTTTTT
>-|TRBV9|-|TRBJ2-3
CASSHRPGAGTDTQYF
TGTGCCAGCAGCCACCGGCCGGGCGCGGGAACAGATACGCAGTATTTT
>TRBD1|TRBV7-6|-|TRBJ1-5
CASSLLQGQNQPQHF
TGTGCCAGCAGCTTATTACAGGGGCAAAATCAGCCCCAGCATTTT
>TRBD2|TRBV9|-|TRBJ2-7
CASSHRDYGHEQYF
TGTGCCAGCAGTCACCGGGACTATGGACACGAGCAGTACTTC
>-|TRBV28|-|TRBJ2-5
CASSVNLLGTQYF
TGTGCCAGCAGTGTTAACCTCCTCGGGACCCAGTACTTC
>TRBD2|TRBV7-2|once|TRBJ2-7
CASSFGGGSYEQYF
TGTGCCAGCAGCTTTGGCGGGGGGTCCTACGAGCAGTACTTC